This entry lists 32 T cell receptor beta chains sequenced from one sample in a study of control samples from healthy donors and cancer patients. Profiling relied on immunoSEQ multiplex PCR, and the TCRdb table lists in-frame clones only, not all of them. This sample yields around 90,000 clones, of which about 89% are seen a single time; 20% to 25% belongs to the top ten. The specimen sequenced was blood. All receptors come from a man aged 30 to 45 in good health.

V is TRBV10-3 and J is TRBJ2-3, with 9 nucleotides matching TRBD2. The length of the CDR3 is 14 residues. With 7 bases clipped from V and 8 bases from J, the junction kept 10 bases outside the gene matches. Germline-derived CDR1 and CDR2 are ENHRY and SYGVKD. CDR3 sequence (DNA): TGTGCCATCAAGTTGGTAGCGGGGGATGGTACGCAGTATTTT. Protein product: CAIKLVAGDGTQYF.

The chain carries TRBV25-1 and TRBJ2-5, with D possibly being TRBD2 (7 bases). Germline V gives CDR1 MGHDK, CDR2 SYGVNS. The CDR3 loop spans 14 amino acids. The ends were cut back, 0 bases at V and 5 bases at J, with 10 bases in the middle. The CDR3 spells CASSEYKGGETQYF. As DNA, the CDR3 is TGTGCCAGCAGTGAATATAAGGGGGGGGAGACCCAGTACTTC.

V usage is TRBV4-1 and J usage is TRBJ2-1, with D maybe TRBD1 (6 bases). The V end lost 1 base, the J end lost 2 bases, and 9 bases lay between the germline ends. This CDR3 spans 15 amino acids. The germline gives CDR1 MGHRA, CDR2 YSYEKL. CDR3 sequence (DNA): TGCGCCAGCAGCCAAGCCAGGGGAACCTACAATGAGCAGTTCTTC. It yields the protein CASSQARGTYNEQFF.

The chain couples TRBV27 to TRBJ2-7; D remains unclear. This CDR3 has 13 amino acids. In germline, CDR1 is MNHEY, CDR2 SMNVEV (reference sequence). Trimming removed 6 bases at V and 0 bases at J, with 9 bases between. The CDR3 sequence is CASSTSSSYEQYF. CDR3 nucleotides: TGTGCCAGCAGCACCTCGAGCTCCTACGAGCAGTACTTC.

This clone was seen a single time. The chain recombines TRBV29-1 with TRBJ2-1, with unresolved D. The CDR3 spans 10 residues. The V and J ends lost 7 bases and 5 bases respectively, with 6 bases between them. Germline V lookup: CDR1 SQVTM, CDR2 ANQGSEA. This chain's CDR3 is CSGSDNEQFF. The DNA for the CDR3 is TGCAGCGGGTCAGACAATGAGCAGTTCTTC.

The V call is TRBV3-1 (or the pseudogene TRBV3-2), the J call TRBJ1-5; D remains unclear. Germline V gene lookup returns CDR1 LGHDT and CDR2 YNNKEL (reference sequence). This CDR3 contains 13 residues. Trimming left V 0 bases short and J 6 bases short, with 6 bases between. CDR3 sequence: CASSQDLVQPQHF. The DNA for the CDR3 is TGTGCCAGCAGCCAAGATCTGGTTCAGCCCCAGCATTTT.

The chain is built from TRBV24-1 and TRBJ2-5; 8 bases match TRBD2. Germline lookup yields CDR1 KGHDR and CDR2 SFDVKD. J gave up 5 bases and V 1 base, and 11 bases lay outside the gene matches. The CDR3 is made up of 17 amino acids. CDR3 nucleotides: TGTGCCACCAGTGATTTCCGGGGGGGGCGGTCGGAGGAGACCCAGTACTTC. Its protein is CATSDFRGGRSEETQYF.

The chain uses TRBV10-3 and TRBJ1-6; D call uncertain. The CDR3 covers 17 residues. CDR1 is ENHRY and CDR2 is SYGVKD in the germline V gene. Trimming pared 0 bases from V and 7 bases from J, leaving 16 bases between. The DNA for the CDR3 is TGTGCCATCAGTGAGTCCCCCGGGATCGCCGGGAATTCACCCCTCCACTTT. Its protein is CAISESPGIAGNSPLHF.

Here the CDR3 reads CATSDSQGSYEQYF. CDR3 DNA: TGTGCCACCAGTGATTCCCAGGGATCCTACGAGCAGTACTTC. The chain employs TRBV24-1 and TRBJ2-7, with D maybe TRBD1 (5 bases). V lost 2 bases, J lost 1 base, and 8 bases lay in between. Germline V gives CDR1 KGHDR, CDR2 SFDVKD. The CDR3 spans 14 residues.

V gene TRBV29-1 combines with J gene TRBJ1-4, with D possibly matching TRBD1 (6 bases). Looked up from germline, CDR1 is SQVTM and CDR2 is ANQGSEA. The V and J ends lost 6 bases and 5 bases respectively, with 10 bases between them. The CDR3 extends over 12 amino acids. Here the CDR3 DNA reads TGCAGCGTCGCGAGGGGGAATGAAAAACTGTTTTTT. Translation: CSVARGNEKLFF.

This clone was recorded only once. The chain combines TRBV5-8 with TRBJ1-6; D call uncertain. V was trimmed by 5 bases and J by 2 bases, leaving 8 bases between them. CDR1 is SGHTS and CDR2 is YDEGEE in the germline V gene. This CDR3 has 14 amino acids. As DNA, the CDR3 is TGTGCCAGCAGAACGGAACCCTATAATTCACCCCTCCACTTT. This encodes CASRTEPYNSPLHF.

The J gene is TRBJ2-1, the V gene TRBV12-3 or TRBV12-4; TRBD1 matches 9 bases. CDR3 size: 12 residues. V trimming: 3 bases; J trimming: 9 bases; junction bases outside the gene matches: 0. CDR3 in DNA: TGTGCCAGCAGTTTGACAGGGGGTGAGCAGTTCTTC. Its protein product is CASSLTGGEQFF.

The chain employs TRBV5-5 and TRBJ1-1, with no clear D. This CDR3 region has 14 residues. CDR1 SGHKS and CDR2 YYEKEE come from the germline V gene (reference sequence). V was cut by 0 bases and J by 6 bases, with 12 bases left in between. The CDR3 coding sequence is TGTGCCAGCAGCTTGGGGCCCTGGAGCGCTGAAGCTTTCTTT. This sequence encodes CASSLGPWSAEAFF.

The chain couples TRBV6-5 to TRBJ1-3, with 8 positions matching TRBD1. CDR3 length: 14 amino acids. Germline CDR1 reads MNHEY; CDR2 reads SVGAGI. The J segment lost 8 bases and the V segment lost 4 bases, leaving 7 bases of the junction unmatched. DNA of the CDR3: TGTGCCAGCAGTTCGAGGACAGGGAGAGACACCATATATTTT. Amino acids: CASSSRTGRDTIYF.

The chain joins TRBV7-9 to TRBJ2-7, with D uncertain. The CDR3 extends over 12 amino acids. V dropped 5 bases and J dropped 2 bases, with 7 bases sitting between them. CDR1 SEHNR and CDR2 FQNEAQ come from the germline V gene (reference sequence). In DNA, the CDR3 is TGTGCCAGCAGCCTAGTCCCCTACGAGCAGTACGTC. This gives the protein CASSLVPYEQYV.

The gene calls are TRBV4-1 and TRBJ1-6; D is undetermined. From germline, CDR1 is MGHRA and CDR2 YSYEKL. V was clipped by 0 bases and J by 0 bases, with 3 bases between them. The CDR3 consists of 15 residues. The CDR3 DNA is TGCGCCAGCAGCCAAGAGGCCTCCTATAATTCACCCCTCCACTTT. Translation: CASSQEASYNSPLHF.

This clone was seen only once. The chain has TRBV12-3 or TRBV12-4 and TRBJ2-7; 9 nucleotides align to TRBD1. With 6 bases clipped from V and 6 bases from J, the junction kept 3 bases outside the gene matches. The CDR3 runs to 12 residues. CDR3 coding DNA: TGTGCCAGCAGCGAGACAGGGGGCGAGCAGTACTTC. Translated, it gives CASSETGGEQYF.

The chain joins TRBV29-1 to TRBJ1-1, with D unresolved. Germline V gives CDR1 SQVTM, CDR2 ANQGSEA. V lost 5 bases and J 5 bases, leaving 24 bases between the germline ends. This CDR3 comprises 16 residues. The CDR3 DNA reads as TGCAGCGTTTTAATACAGAATATAAATCGTGGAACTGAAGCTTTCTTT. Amino acids: CSVLIQNINRGTEAFF.

This chain links TRBV9 with TRBJ1-1; 7 nucleotides match TRBD1. Germline V gene data show CDR1 as SGDLS and CDR2 as YYNGEE. V trimming: 4 bases; J trimming: 6 bases; junction bases outside the gene matches: 12. This CDR3 has 15 amino acids. The CDR3 nucleotides read TGTGCCAGCAGCTCGACCCTTCCAGGGGGTGCTGAAGCTTTCTTT. Its translation: CASSSTLPGGAEAFF.

The chain combines TRBV2 with TRBJ1-4; D not resolved. Trimming cost V 10 bases and J 4 bases, with 16 bases left between them. Germline V gives CDR1 SNHLY, CDR2 FYNNEI. This CDR3 has 14 amino acids. The CDR3 DNA reads as TGTGCCACCGGACTAGACGTTCTTAATGAAAAACTGTTTTTT. Amino acid sequence: CATGLDVLNEKLFF.

This chain joins TRBV2 and TRBJ2-7; 9 nucleotides align to TRBD2. The CDR3 runs to 14 residues. Germline CDR1 SNHLY, CDR2 FYNNEI. Trimming took 4 bases from V and 3 from J; bases not matched to a gene: 4. The CDR3 loop is CASSGLADLYEQYF. The CDR3 bases are TGTGCCAGCAGTGGACTAGCGGACCTCTACGAGCAGTACTTC.

This chain links TRBV29-1 with TRBJ1-5, with D possibly matching TRBD1 (6 bases). In germline, CDR1 is SQVTM, CDR2 ANQGSEA. V was cut by 4 bases and J by 3 bases, with 10 bases left in between. The CDR3 extends over 13 amino acids. CDR3 sequence reads: CSVAGAPNQPQHF. CDR3 DNA sequence: TGCAGCGTTGCAGGGGCACCCAATCAGCCCCAGCATTTT.

V usage is TRBV27 and J usage is TRBJ2-3; D unresolved. V was shortened by 6 bases and J by 3 bases, with 10 bases between the two germline ends. Germline loops: CDR1 MNHEY, CDR2 SMNVEV (reference sequence). The length of the CDR3 is 13 residues. The CDR3 sequence: CASRHTATDTQYF. The DNA of the CDR3 is TGTGCCAGCAGACATACAGCAACAGATACGCAGTATTTT.

The rearrangement joins TRBV28 to TRBJ1-2, with D unclear. Trimming stripped 7 bases from V and 8 bases from J, with 20 bases between. The CDR3 contains 14 residues. Per germline, CDR1 MDHEN and CDR2 SYDVKM. The CDR3 sequence is CASTGDRRVRGYTF. CDR3 nucleotides: TGTGCCAGCACTGGGGATAGGAGGGTTCGGGGCTACACCTTC.

The gene calls are TRBV5-1 and TRBJ2-6, with D hard to call. This CDR3 contains 15 residues. Germline loops: CDR1 SGHRS, CDR2 YFSETQ. The V gene lost 2 bases and the J gene lost 0 bases, with 6 bases spanning the gap. The CDR3 protein is CASSLDPSGANVLTF. In nucleotides, the CDR3 is TGCGCCAGCAGCTTAGATCCCTCTGGGGCCAACGTCCTGACTTTC.

The V call is TRBV5-1, the J call TRBJ2-3; D might be TRBD1 (5 bases). This CDR3 comprises 17 residues. Looked up from germline, CDR1 is SGHRS and CDR2 is YFSETQ. Trimming took off 2 bases at V and 0 bases at J, with 16 bases between the two ends. The CDR3 sequence: CASSFAPTVFSTDTQYF. The CDR3 DNA follows: TGCGCCAGCAGCTTTGCCCCGACAGTTTTCAGCACAGATACGCAGTATTTT.

The rearrangement joins TRBV19 to TRBJ2-3; 11 positions agree with TRBD2. V lost 3 bases to trimming and J lost 2 bases; unmatched junction nucleotides: 10. In germline, CDR1 is LNHDA, CDR2 SQIVND (reference sequence). The CDR3 is 18 residues long. The CDR3 sequence: CASSMGSGGAWPTDTQYF. The DNA for the CDR3 is TGTGCCAGTAGTATGGGTAGCGGGGGGGCATGGCCCACAGATACGCAGTATTTT.

The chain carries TRBV27 and TRBJ1-1; 10 nucleotides line up with TRBD1. There are 14 residues in the CDR3. The V segment lost 7 bases and the J segment 5 bases; nucleotides outside the gene matches: 7. Looked up from germline, CDR1 is MNHEY and CDR2 is SMNVEV (reference sequence). The CDR3 DNA reads as TGTGCCAGCAACTATGGACAGGGGGGAACTGAAGCTTTCTTT. This sequence encodes CASNYGQGGTEAFF.

The chain has TRBV14 and TRBJ1-2; D is undetermined. Germline assignment: CDR1 SGHDN and CDR2 FVKESK. The CDR3 runs 16 residues. Trimming took off 0 bases at V and 4 bases at J, with 15 bases between the two ends. CDR3 region: CASSQDLTAPRYGYTF. CDR3 coding DNA: TGTGCCAGCAGCCAAGATCTAACGGCCCCACGCTATGGCTACACCTTC.

The chain recombines TRBV4-2 with TRBJ1-4, with D perhaps matching TRBD1 (5 bases). From germline, CDR1 is LGHNA and CDR2 YNFKEQ. The ends were cut back, 0 bases at V and 9 bases at J, with 17 bases in the middle. There are 16 residues in the CDR3. The CDR3 sequence is CASSQDRGSAWQKLFF. CDR3 in DNA: TGTGCCAGCAGCCAAGATCGGGGCAGTGCCTGGCAAAAACTGTTTTTT.

This chain connects TRBV29-1 to TRBJ1-2; tentative D call: TRBD1 (5 bases). The ends were cut back, 4 bases at V and 4 bases at J, with 10 bases in the middle. The CDR3 runs to 12 residues. Per germline, CDR1 SQVTM and CDR2 ANQGSEA. The CDR3 coding sequence is TGCAGCGTTGTTGTAGGGGCCTATGGCTACACCTTC. It translates to CSVVVGAYGYTF.

The chain joins TRBV30 to TRBJ1-3; TRBD1 is a possible D gene (6 bases). Trimming took 3 bases from V and 2 from J, leaving 14 bases between them. The CDR3 has 15 amino acids. Germline V lookup: CDR1 GTSNPN, CDR2 SVGIG (reference sequence). The CDR3, as DNA: TGTGCCTGGAGCTTGGACAGCGTGCCTGGAAACACCATATATTTT. It specifies CAWSLDSVPGNTIYF.